A single sample gave rise to the 18 T cell receptor beta chains below, sequenced in a study of shared clonotypes between healthy human individuals. The table came from immunoSEQ multiplex PCR; TCRdb's copy has only in-frame clones and leaves some out. The sample yields 1,100,000 or so clones, approximately 78% seen once. Specimen: memory CD4+ T cells from PBMCs. As for subset: CD45RA-negative fraction. These receptors were collected from a man aged 18 to 29 in good health. Some clones in this sample may be carry-over from other donors' samples.

This chain uses TRBV4-1 with TRBJ2-7, with TRBD1 matching 9 bases. V dropped 2 bases and J dropped 2; count of bases not matched to a gene: 13. Germline V gives CDR1 MGHRA, CDR2 YSYEKL. The CDR3 covers 18 residues. For the CDR3, the DNA is TGCGCCAGCAGCCAATCGACCGCCGGGACAGGGACCACCTACGAGCAGTACTTC. It yields the protein CASSQSTAGTGTTYEQYF.

The rearrangement uses TRBV7-8 and TRBJ2-5; D is unclear. In germline, CDR1 is SGHVS, CDR2 FQNEAQ. With 3 bases removed from V and 6 bases from J, the gap between germline ends came to 11 bases. The CDR3 is 13 amino acids. Here the CDR3 DNA reads TGTGCCAGCAGCTTGGCACCGCTTAAGACCCAGTACTTC. It specifies CASSLAPLKTQYF.

This chain uses TRBV4-1 with TRBJ1-5, with 9 bases matching TRBD1. CDR1 is MGHRA and CDR2 is YSYEKL in the germline V gene. The CDR3 consists of 14 residues. After removal of 3 bases from V and 4 bases from J, the junction contained 1 base not matched to a gene. The CDR3 nucleotides read TGCGCCAGCAGCCAGACAGGGGGGAATCAGCCCCAGCATTTT. Protein sequence: CASSQTGGNQPQHF.

This sequence joins TRBV7-3 and TRBJ2-5; 8 bases map to TRBD2. In germline, CDR1 is SGHTA, CDR2 FQGTGA. This CDR3 is 17 amino acids long. The ends lost 5 bases at V and 6 bases at J; junction bases unmatched: 17. DNA for the CDR3: TGTGCCAGCAGCCCCCTGGGCGGAGCGGGAGCCCTACAGACCCAGTACTTC. This sequence encodes CASSPLGGAGALQTQYF.

This clone was observed a few times. CDR3 nucleotide sequence: TGTGCCAGCAGTCAGATCAATGAGCAGTTCTTC. Translating gives CASSQINEQFF. V usage is TRBV2 and J usage is TRBJ2-1; no definite D call. The germline CDR1 and CDR2 sequences are SNHLY and FYNNEI. CDR3 length: 11 amino acids. V was shortened by 5 bases and J by 6 bases, with 5 bases between the two germline ends.

This chain uses TRBV2 with TRBJ1-2, with TRBD1 matching over 10 bases. The CDR3 is 14 residues long. Unmatched junction bases numbered 9, after V lost 6 bases and J lost 8 bases. CDR1 is SNHLY and CDR2 is FYNNEI in the germline V gene. The CDR3 nucleotides read TGTGCCAGCAGGGCGACGGGACAGGGGTTCGGCTACACCTTC. Translating it yields CASRATGQGFGYTF.

As for this clone: Different DNA sequences within this sample yield the same CDR3. The chain couples TRBV5-1 to TRBJ2-3, with D unclear. V lost 3 bases and J 1 base, leaving 9 bases between the germline ends. There are 14 residues in the CDR3. The germline gives CDR1 SGHRS, CDR2 YFSETQ. CDR3 DNA: TGCGCCAGCAGCTGGGCTCCCGGCACAGATACGCAGTATTTT. Its translation: CASSWAPGTDTQYF. Variable domain in full (rest from reference TRBV5-1 and TRBJ2-3): KAGVTQTPRYLIKTRGQQVTLSCSPISGHRSVSWYQQTPGQGLQFLFEYFSETQRNKGNFPGRFSGRQFSNSRSEMNVSTLELGDSALYLCASSWAPGTDTQYFGPGTRLTVL.

The chain is built from TRBV7-9 and TRBJ2-5; 7 bases agree with TRBD1. CDR3 length: 16 residues. CDR1 and CDR2 (germline): SEHNR, FQNEAQ (reference sequence). V shed 5 bases and J 0 bases; nucleotides not matched to a gene: 9. CDR3 DNA: TGTGCCAGCAGCCAACCACAGGGGACCGACCAAGAGACCCAGTACTTC. This sequence encodes CASSQPQGTDQETQYF.

J is TRBJ2-2 and V is TRBV18; D possibly corresponds to TRBD2 (5 bases). The ends were cut back, 0 bases at V and 3 bases at J, with 11 bases in the middle. This CDR3 contains 16 residues. CDR1 and CDR2 from the germline V gene are KGHSH and LQKENI. The CDR3 protein is CASSPPVPGDTGELFF. CDR3 in DNA: TGTGCCAGCTCACCACCGGTCCCCGGGGACACCGGGGAGCTGTTTTTT.

The chain is built from TRBV28 and TRBJ2-7; TRBD1 agrees at 7 bases. Germline-derived CDR1 and CDR2 are MDHEN and SYDVKM. V dropped 9 bases and J dropped 4; count of bases not matched to a gene: 9. The CDR3 contains 13 residues. The CDR3 reads CASRHGQAYEQYF. DNA of the CDR3: TGTGCCAGTCGTCACGGACAGGCGTACGAGCAGTACTTC.

This clone was detected a few times. The chain combines TRBV6-5 with TRBJ1-2; D gene unclear. The V gene's germline CDR1 is MNHEY and CDR2 SVGAGI. This CDR3 is 11 amino acids long. The germline V and J ends were trimmed by 7 bases and 6 bases, with 9 bases remaining between them. DNA for the CDR3: TGTGCCAGCACCTCGACGGATGGCTACACCTTC. This gives the protein CASTSTDGYTF.

This rearrangement joins TRBV28 to TRBJ2-2; D tentatively reads TRBD1 or TRBD2 (5 bases each). The V end lost 5 bases, the J end lost 4 bases, and 17 bases lay between the germline ends. The CDR3 contains 16 residues. Germline values: CDR1 MDHEN, CDR2 SYDVKM. CDR3 sequence: CASSTSGPTITGELFF. Written as DNA, the CDR3 is TGTGCCAGCAGTACCTCGGGGCCCACGATCACCGGGGAGCTGTTTTTT.

As regards this clone: Its ends do not fully match the called genes, so a read error is possible. The rearrangement links TRBV27 to TRBJ2-7, with TRBD1 matching over 9 bases. CDR1 MNHEY and CDR2 SMNVEV come from the germline V gene (reference sequence). The length of the CDR3 is 13 residues. The CDR3 region is CASSLGTGYGQYF. For the CDR3, the DNA is TGTGCCAGCAGTTTAGGGACAGGGTACGGGCAGTACTTC.

The chain joins TRBV30 to TRBJ1-5; a possible D gene is TRBD1 (5 bases). CDR1 and CDR2 from the germline V gene are GTSNPN and SVGIG (reference sequence). The CDR3 contains 14 residues. V was shortened by 5 bases and J by 4 bases, with 15 bases between the two germline ends. Here the CDR3 DNA reads TGTGCCTGGTCCCTCGGGGGTTTGAATCAGCCCCAGCATTTT. Protein product: CAWSLGGLNQPQHF.

This sequence joins TRBV18 and TRBJ1-3; D remains unclear. V was pared by 3 bases and J by 4 bases, with 13 bases between. The CDR3 is 15 residues long. The germline V gene encodes CDR1 KGHSH and CDR2 LQKENI. The DNA for the CDR3 is TGTGCCAGCTCACCGCTGGGAGGCGGCGGAAACACCATATATTTT. Translated, it gives CASSPLGGGGNTIYF.

This clone was seen a handful of times. The chain links TRBV21-1 to TRBJ1-5. TRBV21-1 corresponds to a pseudogene. The CDR3 extends over 17 amino acids. The CDR3 loop is CASSKAVDVRGNQPQHF. CDR3 DNA: TGTGCCAGCAGCAAAGCGGTGGACGTGAGGGGCAATCAGCCCCAGCATTTT.

The chain has TRBV5-4 and TRBJ2-2; the D gene could be TRBD1 or TRBD2 (5 bases each). V lost 4 bases, J lost 2 bases, and 9 bases lay in between. Germline CDR1 SGHNT, CDR2 YYREEE (reference sequence). CDR3 length equals 14 residues. The CDR3 loop is CASSRDLNTGELFF. The CDR3 coding sequence is TGTGCCAGCAGCAGGGACCTAAACACCGGGGAGCTGTTTTTT.

The chain carries TRBV19 and TRBJ2-1, with D maybe TRBD1 (5 bases). Trimming removed 5 bases at V and 2 bases at J, with 10 bases between. The germline V gene encodes CDR1 LNHDA and CDR2 SQIVND (reference sequence). This CDR3 is built from 14 residues. The CDR3 reads CASSVQGTYNEQFF. DNA for the CDR3: TGTGCCAGTAGTGTCCAGGGAACCTACAATGAGCAGTTCTTC.